This passage covers 24 T cell receptor beta chains from one sample sequenced in a study of shared clonotypes between healthy human individuals. This table comes from immunoSEQ multiplex PCR, and its TCRdb copy is limited to in-frame clones, with some not included. The sample yields about 560,000 clones, roughly 72% seen once. Sequencing was done on a sample of PBMCs. These receptor sequences come from a middle-aged woman in good health. Some clones in this sample may be carry-over from other donors' samples.

This chain connects TRBV27 to TRBJ1-2; unclear D gene. CDR3 length equals 12 residues. The ends were cut back, 8 bases at V and 7 bases at J, with 14 bases in the middle. Germline V gene lookup returns CDR1 MNHEY and CDR2 SMNVEV (reference sequence). In nucleotides, the CDR3 is TGTGCCAGCTCGGCCGGGCTAGGTGGCTACACCTTC. Translating gives CASSAGLGGYTF.

This chain's CDR3 is CASRGQLGHTEAFF. The CDR3 DNA reads TGTGCCAGCCGAGGACAGCTTGGTCACACTGAAGCTTTCTTT. This chain joins TRBV6-1 and TRBJ1-1; possible D gene TRBD1, 6 bases. Germline lookup yields CDR1 MNHNS and CDR2 SASEGT. Trimming pared 8 bases from V and 3 bases from J, leaving 16 bases between. This CDR3 has 14 amino acids.

This clone was recorded at least ten times. This chain connects TRBV30 to TRBJ1-5; D gene unclear. The CDR3 totals 9 residues. Germline CDR1 and CDR2: GTSNPN and SVGIG (reference sequence). Trimming took off 3 bases at V and 8 bases at J, with 2 bases between the two ends. The CDR3 DNA reads as TGTGCCTGGAGGGAGCCCCAGCATTTT. Its translation: CAWREPQHF.

This chain's CDR3 is CAWSVRFVSLSAEAFF. The CDR3 DNA reads TGTGCCTGGAGTGTAAGGTTTGTATCGTTAAGCGCTGAAGCTTTCTTT. The chain has TRBV30 and TRBJ1-1, with D hard to call. CDR3 length: 16 amino acids. V lost 0 bases, J lost 6 bases, and 20 bases lay in between. Germline V CDR1 and CDR2: GTSNPN, SVGIG (reference sequence).

The chain joins TRBV10-1 to TRBJ2-5; no firm D call. TRBJ2-7 explains the end of the DNA better; the J call may be wrong. This CDR3 has 13 residues. Germline CDR1 reads WNHNN; CDR2 reads SYGVQD (reference sequence). The CDR3 sequence: CASSDIGTYEQYF. CDR3 bases: TGCGCCAGCAGTGATATCGGTACCTACGAGCAGTACTTC.

This chain links TRBV4-3 with TRBJ2-2; D is uncertain. CDR3 length: 14 amino acids. V was cut by 0 bases and J by 5 bases, with 7 bases left in between. Germline V CDR1 and CDR2: LGHNA, YSLEER. The CDR3 loop reads CASSQDYSTGELFF. CDR3 nucleotide sequence: TGCGCCAGCAGCCAAGACTACTCGACCGGGGAGCTGTTTTTT.

The chain links TRBV30 to TRBJ2-7, with D possibly TRBD1 on 6 matching bases. CDR3 size: 14 residues. The V end was cut by 2 bases, the J end by 2 bases, with 13 bases between. Germline V gene data show CDR1 as GTSNPN and CDR2 as SVGIG (reference sequence). The CDR3 sequence: CAWSLSGVPYEQYF. For the CDR3, the DNA is TGTGCCTGGAGTTTGTCAGGGGTCCCCTACGAGCAGTACTTC.

The V call is TRBV18, the J call TRBJ2-5; a weak D match, TRBD1 (6 bases). The CDR3 sequence is 15 residues long. Germline assignment: CDR1 KGHSH and CDR2 LQKENI. V gave up 1 base and J gave up 2 bases, with 11 bases separating them. The CDR3 loop reads CASSPQQGRQETQYF. The CDR3 nucleotides are TGTGCCAGCTCACCACAGCAGGGGCGGCAAGAGACCCAGTACTTC.

Worth noting for this clone: This CDR3 is also generated by other DNA sequences in the sample. The chain uses TRBV5-1 and TRBJ1-2; 9 nucleotides align to TRBD1. Trimming cost V 0 bases and J 8 bases; bases outside gene matches: 2. Germline V gene sequence: CDR1 SGHRS, CDR2 YFSETQ. The CDR3 loop spans 13 amino acids. CDR3: CASSLGQGDGYTF. The CDR3 region has the DNA TGCGCCAGCAGCTTGGGACAGGGGGACGGCTACACCTTC.

This chain uses TRBV29-1 with TRBJ2-3; maybe TRBD2 (8 bases). CDR1 SQVTM and CDR2 ANQGSEA come from the germline V gene. There are 14 residues in the CDR3. The V and J ends lost 6 bases and 6 bases respectively, with 19 bases between them. The CDR3 DNA sequence: TGCAGCGTCCAACAGGGGACTAGGGGGGATACGCAGTATTTT. Amino acid sequence: CSVQQGTRGDTQYF.

In regard to this clone: In the same sample, other DNA sequences code for this CDR3. The CDR3 nucleotides read TGTGCCAGTAGGTACAGGGGGTCCAATCAGCCCCAGCATTTT. It specifies CASRYRGSNQPQHF. V and J are TRBV19 and TRBJ1-5; the match to TRBD1 covers 8 bases. Unmatched junction bases numbered 4, after V lost 6 bases and J lost 3 bases. The CDR3 is 14 residues long. Germline CDR1 is LNHDA and CDR2 is SQIVND (reference sequence).

In nucleotides, the CDR3 is TGTGCCATCAGTGAGTCTAGAACCGGGGGAGGCTACACCTTC. The encoded protein is CAISESRTGGGYTF. The chain couples TRBV10-3 to TRBJ1-2, with a weak D call TRBD1 (5 bases). CDR3 length equals 14 residues. Germline V lookup: CDR1 ENHRY, CDR2 SYGVKD. Trimming removed 0 bases from V and 8 bases from J, with 13 bases in between.

This clone was seen once. At one end, the junction sequence differs from germline, possibly due to a read error. Other nucleotide sequences in the sample specify the same CDR3. V and J are TRBV18 and TRBJ1-5, with 7 positions matching TRBD1. Germline loops: CDR1 KGHSH, CDR2 LQKENI. This CDR3 is built from 15 residues. The CDR3 is CASSPGTASNQPQHF. DNA of the CDR3: TGCGCCAGCTCACCGGGGACAGCTAGCAATCAGCCCCAGCATTTT.

The chain carries TRBV11-3 and TRBJ1-1; a possible D gene is TRBD1 (5 bases). The CDR3 length is 13 residues. CDR1 is SGHNT, CDR2 YENEEA, per germline. The V and J ends lost 1 base and 4 bases respectively, with 7 bases between them. CDR3: CASSLGGFTEAFF. The CDR3 DNA follows: TGTGCCAGCAGCTTAGGGGGGTTCACTGAAGCTTTCTTT. Using reference TRBV11-3 and TRBJ1-1 for the parts outside the CDR3, the full variable domain is EAGVVQSPRYKIIEKKQPVAFWCNPISGHNTLYWYLQNLGQGPELLIRYENEEAVDDSQLPKDRFSAERLKGVDSTLKIQPAELGDSAVYLCASSLGGFTEAFFGQGTRLTVV.

This clone was observed once. V is TRBV18 and J is TRBJ2-7; possibly TRBD2 for D (6 bases). This CDR3 is built from 14 residues. CDR1 and CDR2 (germline): KGHSH, LQKENI. V lost 6 bases and J 2 bases, leaving 14 bases between the germline ends. CDR3 sequence: CASSISGAPYEQYF. CDR3 in DNA: TGTGCCAGCTCCATTAGCGGAGCCCCCTACGAGCAGTACTTC.

Worth noting for this clone: Given a far larger clone just one base away, this is likely a sequencing read error. CDR3: CAGGGIWGNSYEQYF. CDR3 nucleotide sequence: TGCGCCGGCGGGGGAATTTGGGGAAACTCCTACGAGCAGTACTTC. The chain couples TRBV10-2 to TRBJ2-7; 7 positions agree with TRBD2. The CDR3 covers 15 residues. With V trimmed by 11 bases and J by 0 bases, 13 bases remained unmatched. Looked up from germline, CDR1 is WSHSY and CDR2 is SAAADI.

The gene calls are TRBV11-2 and TRBJ2-1, with 10 bases that match TRBD2. The length of the CDR3 is 15 residues. Germline V gives CDR1 SGHAT, CDR2 FQNNGV. Trimming at V came to 4 bases and at J to 7 bases, leaving 7 bases not matched to a gene. The CDR3 nucleotides read TGTGCCAGCAGCTACGAAGCGGGAGGGCGGAATGAGCAGTTCTTC. Protein: CASSYEAGGRNEQFF.

This clone was observed a single time. The rearrangement uses TRBV5-4 and TRBJ1-2, with a tentative D call TRBD1 (6 bases). V was pared by 1 base and J by 4 bases, with 11 bases between. Germline CDR1 is SGHNT and CDR2 is YYREEE (reference sequence). The CDR3 loop spans 14 amino acids. The CDR3 is CASSLRGGGYGYTF. In DNA form, the CDR3 reads TGTGCCAGCAGCTTGAGAGGGGGTGGCTATGGCTACACCTTC.

On this clone: Other DNA sequences of this sample code for an identical CDR3. The chain combines TRBV27 with TRBJ1-2, with unresolved D. The CDR3 runs 13 residues. The V gene's germline CDR1 is MNHEY and CDR2 SMNVEV (reference sequence). The V end lost 3 bases, the J end lost 1 base, and 6 bases lay between the germline ends. The CDR3 bases are TGTGCCAGCAGTTTCAGCCTTAACTATGGCTACACCTTC. Residues: CASSFSLNYGYTF.

The V and J genes are TRBV2 and TRBJ2-3; D might be TRBD1 or TRBD2, each matching 5 bases. The germline CDR1 and CDR2 sequences are SNHLY and FYNNEI. The V and J ends lost 8 bases and 1 base respectively, with 10 bases between them. The CDR3 is 13 residues long. CDR3 nucleotides: TGTGCCAGCGGGGGTGGGGGCACAGATACGCAGTATTTT. It translates to CASGGGGTDTQYF.

On this clone: The CDR3 end shows no conserved phenylalanine or tryptophan, and so a read error is likely. This chain links TRBV2 with TRBJ2-2; tentative D call: TRBD2 (5 bases). Germline V gene data show CDR1 as SNHLY and CDR2 as FYNNEI. Trimming stripped 4 bases from V and 6 bases from J, with 15 bases between. CDR3 length equals 15 residues. The DNA of the CDR3 is TGTGCCAGCAGTGCGAGACCTTGGCGGGCCGGGGAGCTGTTTCCT. Protein product: CASSARPWRAGELFP.

In this sample, this clone turned up once. The likely explanation is a read error, given a far larger clone one base away. V usage is TRBV28 and J usage is TRBJ1-4, with D possibly matching TRBD1 (6 bases). The CDR3 runs 18 residues. Germline values: CDR1 MDHEN, CDR2 SYDVKM. The CDR3 sequence: CASRRPDRFSATNGKLFF. Here the CDR3 DNA reads TGTGCCAGCCGTAGACCTGACAGGTTCTCTGCAACTAATGGAAAACTGTTTTTT.

The rearrangement joins TRBV7-9 to TRBJ2-5, with TRBD2 matching 9 bases. The germline V gene has CDR1 SEHNR and CDR2 FQNEAQ (reference sequence). The CDR3 contains 16 residues. The V gene end was trimmed by 0 bases and the J gene end by 4 bases; junction bases not matched to a gene: 6. The CDR3 DNA reads TGTGCCAGCAGCTTAGCTGGCCTAGCGGGAATAGAGACCCAGTACTTC. Residues: CASSLAGLAGIETQYF.

The chain uses TRBV6-6 and TRBJ2-7; 7 bases align to TRBD1. V shed 2 bases and J 5 bases; nucleotides not matched to a gene: 9. This CDR3 contains 15 residues. From germline, CDR1 is MNHNY and CDR2 SVGAGI (reference sequence). In nucleotides, the CDR3 is TGTGCCAGCAGTTACCAAGGGACAGAATGGAACGAGCAGTACTTC. Residues: CASSYQGTEWNEQYF.